These 8 T cell receptor beta chains originate from one sample sequenced in a study of shared clonotypes between healthy human individuals. Sequencing used immunoSEQ multiplex PCR; TCRdb keeps in-frame clones, though not all of them. The sample contains about a million clones, less than 85% of which appear only once. Sequenced sample: memory CD4+ T cells sorted from blood. Described subset: CD45RA-negative fraction. The receptor source for this set is a man in his late teens or twenties in good health.

Concerning this clone itself: This specimen includes other DNA sequences encoding the same CDR3. The V call is TRBV5-1, the J call TRBJ2-5, with D maybe TRBD1 (6 bases). V lost 1 base, J lost 2 bases, and 9 bases lay in between. Looked up from germline, CDR1 is SGHRS and CDR2 is YFSETQ. The CDR3 spans 14 residues. In nucleotides, the CDR3 is TGCGCCAGCAGCTTGTCGGGACAACAAGAGACCCAGTACTTC. Its protein product is CASSLSGQQETQYF.

This clone was seen at least ten times. This rearrangement joins TRBV10-1 to TRBJ1-1; no reliable D call. Deletions cut 5 bases from V and 1 base from J, with 8 bases between. The V gene's germline CDR1 is WNHNN and CDR2 SYGVQD (reference sequence). CDR3 length: 13 amino acids. This CDR3 reads CASSQTWNTEAFF. The CDR3 DNA follows: TGCGCCAGCAGTCAGACTTGGAACACTGAAGCTTTCTTT.

The chain combines TRBV5-4 with TRBJ2-1; 7 bases are a match to TRBD2. Losses at the gene ends were 0 bases for V and 2 bases for J; bases not matched to a gene: 2. Looked up from germline, CDR1 is SGHNT and CDR2 is YYREEE (reference sequence). The CDR3 is made up of 15 amino acids. CDR3 DNA: TGTGCCAGCAGCTTGGGGGGGAGGGCCTACAATGAGCAGTTCTTC. Amino acids: CASSLGGRAYNEQFF.

This rearrangement joins TRBV5-1 to TRBJ2-3; 11 bases align to TRBD2. CDR3 size: 16 residues. The J segment lost 4 bases and the V segment lost 0 bases, leaving 4 bases of the junction unmatched. CDR1 SGHRS and CDR2 YFSETQ come from the germline V gene. The CDR3 reads CASSLVLAGVADTQYF. Here the CDR3 DNA reads TGCGCCAGCAGCTTGGTACTAGCGGGAGTGGCAGATACGCAGTATTTT.

The CDR3, as DNA: TGTGCCAGCATCCTGGGAGGGTCCTCCTACAATGAGCAGTTCTTC. Its translation: CASILGGSSYNEQFF. The chain joins TRBV7-2 to TRBJ2-1, with TRBD2 matching over 7 bases. After removal of 7 bases from V and 0 bases from J, the junction contained 6 bases not matched to a gene. Germline lookup yields CDR1 SGHTA and CDR2 FQGNSA. This CDR3 region has 15 residues.

This chain connects TRBV19 to TRBJ2-7; D is ambiguous. The CDR3 loop spans 11 amino acids. Germline lookup yields CDR1 LNHDA and CDR2 SQIVND (reference sequence). The germline V and J ends were trimmed by 2 bases and 6 bases, with 5 bases remaining between them. The CDR3 loop is CASSIQSEQYF. The CDR3 bases are TGTGCCAGTAGTATACAGAGCGAGCAGTACTTC.

This clone came up once. The chain employs TRBV6-5 and TRBJ2-3; the D gene could be TRBD1 or TRBD2 (5 bases each). The CDR3 covers 15 residues. Looked up from germline, CDR1 is MNHEY and CDR2 is SVGAGI. Trimming stripped 7 bases from V and 0 bases from J, with 14 bases between. The CDR3 DNA is TGTGCCAGCACCCCTGGGGGTGGCAGCACAGATACGCAGTATTTT. Translation gives CASTPGGGSTDTQYF.

This clone has just a few counts. This chain links TRBV10-3 with TRBJ2-2; D may be TRBD2 (5 bases). V was cut by 6 bases and J by 4 bases, with 12 bases left in between. The CDR3 loop spans 14 amino acids. Germline V gives CDR1 ENHRY, CDR2 SYGVKD. DNA of the CDR3: TGTGCCATCAGGGCAGCGGAAGTCACCGGGGAGCTGTTTTTT. Its protein product is CAIRAAEVTGELFF.